The entry below describes one TCR beta chain. Trimming removed 5 bases from V and 14 bases from J; junction bases left unmatched: 5. This CDR3 spans 11 amino acids. CDR1 is SGHTA, CDR2 FQGNSA, per germline. Authors' analysis steps: Using reference gene primer amplification, nucleated cell counts were estimated. The table came from immunoSEQ multiplex PCR; TCRdb's copy has only in-frame clones and leaves some out. Clonal size and the V and J genes are those of that table, whereas D and trimming came from the DNA. The table has approximately 170,000 clones, about 88% seen once; the top ten hold roughly 7%. These data are taken from a study of blood T cell repertoires in COVID-19. Study in general: There were acute and convalescent COVID-19 samples, and they came from the United States, Italy and Spain. T cells, B-cell-depleted T cells, or PBMCs supplied cDNA or gDNA.

Source material: peripheral blood. The gene calls are TRBV7-2 and TRBJ2-3; 9 nucleotides line up with TRBD1. This clonotype was sampled from a woman aged 80 or over in a cohort sampled during active or convalescent COVID-19. The CDR3 reads CASSRDRARYF. In DNA form, the CDR3 reads TGTGCCAGCAGCCGGGACAGGGCGCGGTATTTT.